This T cell receptor beta chain originates from a study of blood T cell repertoires in COVID-19. CDR3 length equals 12 residues. The V gene lost 7 bases and the J gene lost 4 bases, with 10 bases spanning the gap. Germline CDR1 WSHSY, CDR2 SAAADI. Here immunoSEQ multiplex PCR was the method, and the copy in TCRdb shows in-frame clones only, minus some. The sample consists of hundreds of thousands of clones, around 87% of them appearing once. This TCR was recovered from a middle-aged woman with COVID-19, enrolled during active disease. The V gene is TRBV10-2, the J gene TRBJ1-1; no reliable D call. Sequenced input: peripheral blood. CDR3 DNA: TGCGCCAGCAAGCTGGGAGGCACTGAAGCTTTCTTT. Translation gives CASKLGGTEAFF.